This T cell receptor beta chain was documented in a study of immune heterogeneity within non-small cell lung tumors. Study-wide context: There was 1 tumor not otherwise specified, along with some 11 non-squamous carcinomas and several squamous cell carcinomas.

The CDR3 has 15 amino acids. Germline lookup yields CDR1 MDHEN and CDR2 SYDVKM. With 7 bases removed from V and 3 bases from J, the gap between germline ends came to 15 bases. The authors amplified TCR beta CDR3 by multiplex PCR with 32 V and 13 J primers. TCRdb processed the multiplex PCR reads anew with MiXCR; each CDR3 protein has one entry. The repertoire holds about 1,900 distinct CDR3 sequences, around 21% seen once, with roughly 9% in the top ten. This clonotype is labeled medium-sized. No antigen is known for it. Regarding the study as a whole: Local T-cell clonality was recorded as moderately but significantly correlated with local tumor mutational burden, with R about 0.3. Within a patient, dominant CDR3 beta clonotypes were shared across sites, though different locations had unique frequent clones. Largely different high-frequency T-cell receptor beta clonotypes were found between individual patients.

Template material comprised bulk tumor genomic DNA at 600 ng per sample. Primary tumors were biopsied several times each, far apart, intraoperatively. Newly diagnosed with untreated non-small cell lung cancer, the patients underwent curative surgery. The sequenced sample consisted of lung tumor tissue. This TCR derives from a woman between 50 and 59 years old with non-small cell lung cancer. This sequence joins TRBV28 and TRBJ1-4; tentative D call: TRBD1 (6 bases). This CDR3 reads CASTPPGASNEKLFF. CDR3 sequence (DNA): TGTGCCAGCACCCCCCCGGGGGCCTCTAATGAAAAACTGTTTTTT.